The clone carrying this T cell receptor (beta chain) turned up a few times. What it binds is not known. The sample comes from a study of T-cell memory formation after mild COVID-19. Study-level background: Clustering of TCRs was largely donor specific. Regarding the study as a whole: Mostly located in CM and EM were contracting CD4+ clones, with contracting CD8+ clones located in EMRA.

The CDR3 runs 14 residues. Germline CDR1 and CDR2: LNHNV and YYDKDF (reference sequence). Trimming cost V 5 bases and J 1 base, with 11 bases left between them. TCRdb independently ran MiXCR on the 5' RACE reads; one entry per CDR3 protein. Here the sample spans about 13,000 distinct CDR3 sequences, about 17% being singletons. This TCR was sampled from a man younger than 35 who had mild COVID-19 (a few samples of this study predate the infection). Cell type and time point are not known. The sample was PBMCs or a T cell subset sorted from them (not recorded which). The chain combines TRBV15 with TRBJ1-1; no clear D. This chain's CDR3 is CATSLRHENTEAFF. Here the CDR3 DNA reads TGTGCCACCAGCCTTAGGCACGAGAACACTGAAGCTTTCTTT.